A selection of T cell receptor beta chains follows, all from one sample in a study of cytomegalovirus exposure and HLA in healthy donors. Only in-frame clones appear in the TCRdb table, and some are missing; sequencing was by immunoSEQ multiplex PCR. The table includes roughly 150,000 clones, roughly 81% detected once. The specimen was PBMCs. All receptors derive from a woman younger than 35 in good health and CMV-seronegative. Each CDR3 is given with its conserved first and last residue. Clone size, where shown, is once, few, many, or a class for clones that have expanded.

>NA|14|TRBV18
CASSPPTANYGYTF
>NA|11|TRBV27
CASSFSNEQFF
>NA|15|TRBV7-2
CASSSTGGSWETQYF
>NA|17|TRBV30
CAWSVPRRRWWNQPQHF
>NA|13|TRBV29-1
CSTLAGLVETQYF
>NA|15|TRBV7-2
CASSLVSSGSFEQYF
>NA|15|TRBV5-5
CASSLDSGAGNTIYF
>few|11|TRBV7-9
CASSFSVEQFF
>NA|16|TRBV6-4
CASSRTSGGVTDTQYF
>NA|16|TRBV6-5
CASSYSLAGVTGELFF
>NA|11|TRBV5-1
CASSSLDEQYF
>NA|16|TRBV10-3
CAIRTWGRDREYEQYF
>NA|17|TRBV7-9
CASSPGQGTAVAEEQYF
>NA|14|TRBV5-6
CATSGQGGRETQYF
>NA|17|TRBV4-2
CASSQDRQRSSGNTIYF
>NA|17|TRBV14
CASSQAPRGRRHSPLHF
>NA|14|TRBV18
CASSPTGDNSPLHF
>NA|15|TRBV10-3
CAIHDPRTGSDEQYF
>NA|17|TRBV7-6
CASSLAGGQSSGNTIYF
>NA|12|TRBV7-9
CASSLDRSGYTF
>NA|15|TRBV7-6
CASSLVGGPSDTQYF
>NA|14|TRBV9
CASMEGAMGTEAFF
>NA|12|TRBV10-3
CAIGQNTGELFF
>few|13|TRBV29-1
CSVEDNRHYGYTF
>NA|13|TRBV6-5
CASSPQGQYGYTF
>NA|17|TRBV15
CATSRGGPGGYYNEQFF
>NA|14|TRBV7-2
CASSIRQGGQPQHF
>NA|16|TRBV13
CASSLGTSGSLDTQYF
>NA|16|TRBV4-3
CASSPGTSGVTEAQYF
>NA|15|TRBV28
CASSLGESSYNEQFF
>NA|13|TRBV5-6
CASSFPGSYEQYF
>NA|15|TRBV28
CASSPGGTYTGELFF
>NA|14|TRBV6-4
CASSDGGGADTQYF
>NA|9|TRBV10-1
CAARGTQYF
>NA|13|TRBV5-1
CASGSGGSDTQYF
>NA|12|TRBV4-3
CASSPDTGELFF